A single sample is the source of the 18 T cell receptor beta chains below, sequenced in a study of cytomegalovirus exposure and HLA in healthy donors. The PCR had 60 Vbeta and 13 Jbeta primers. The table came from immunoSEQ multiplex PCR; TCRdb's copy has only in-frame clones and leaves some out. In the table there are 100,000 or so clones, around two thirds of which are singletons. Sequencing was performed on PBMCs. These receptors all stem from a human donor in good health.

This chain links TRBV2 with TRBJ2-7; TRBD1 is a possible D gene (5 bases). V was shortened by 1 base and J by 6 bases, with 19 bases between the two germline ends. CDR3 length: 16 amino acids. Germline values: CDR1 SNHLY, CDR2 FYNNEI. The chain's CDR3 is CASSEEGRLRALEQYF. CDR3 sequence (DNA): TGTGCCAGCAGTGAAGAGGGGCGCCTTCGGGCGCTCGAGCAGTACTTC.

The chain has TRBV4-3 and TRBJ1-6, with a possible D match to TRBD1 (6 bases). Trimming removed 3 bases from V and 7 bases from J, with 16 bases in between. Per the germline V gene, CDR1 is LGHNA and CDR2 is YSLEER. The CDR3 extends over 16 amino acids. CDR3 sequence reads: CASSHYSDRQNSPLHF. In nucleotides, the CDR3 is TGCGCCAGCAGCCACTATTCTGACAGGCAGAATTCACCCCTCCACTTT.

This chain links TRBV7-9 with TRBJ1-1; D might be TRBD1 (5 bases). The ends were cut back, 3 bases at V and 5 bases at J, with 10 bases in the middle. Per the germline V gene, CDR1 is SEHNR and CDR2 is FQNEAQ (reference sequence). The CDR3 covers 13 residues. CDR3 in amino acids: CASSLSGGTEAFF. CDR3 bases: TGTGCCAGCAGCTTGTCCGGGGGAACTGAAGCTTTCTTT.

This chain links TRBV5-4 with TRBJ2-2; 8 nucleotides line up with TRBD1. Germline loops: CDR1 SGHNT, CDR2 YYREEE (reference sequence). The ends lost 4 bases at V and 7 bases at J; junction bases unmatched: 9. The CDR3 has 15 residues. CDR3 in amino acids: CASSALQGVIGELFF. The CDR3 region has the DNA TGTGCCAGCAGCGCCTTACAGGGGGTCATCGGGGAGCTGTTTTTT.

The CDR3 sequence: CASSYKLAGDEQYF. The CDR3 DNA sequence: TGTGCCAGCAGTTACAAACTAGCGGGAGACGAGCAGTACTTC. This chain uses TRBV6-6 with TRBJ2-7, with 11 bases fitting TRBD2. The CDR3 loop spans 14 amino acids. CDR1 is MNHNY, CDR2 SVGAGI, per germline (reference sequence). V lost 2 bases and J lost 5; bases outside the gene matches: 2.

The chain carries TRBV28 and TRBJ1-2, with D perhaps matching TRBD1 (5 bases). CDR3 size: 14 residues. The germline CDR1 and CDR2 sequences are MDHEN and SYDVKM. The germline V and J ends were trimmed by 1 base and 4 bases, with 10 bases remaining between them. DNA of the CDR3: TGTGCCAGCAGTTTATATCGGGGGGGCTATGGCTACACCTTC. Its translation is CASSLYRGGYGYTF.

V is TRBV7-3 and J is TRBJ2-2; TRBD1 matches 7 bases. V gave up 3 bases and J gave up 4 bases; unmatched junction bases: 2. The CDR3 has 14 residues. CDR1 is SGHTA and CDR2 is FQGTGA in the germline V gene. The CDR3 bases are TGTGCCAGCAGCTTGGACAGGTTCACCGGGGAGCTGTTTTTT. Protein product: CASSLDRFTGELFF.

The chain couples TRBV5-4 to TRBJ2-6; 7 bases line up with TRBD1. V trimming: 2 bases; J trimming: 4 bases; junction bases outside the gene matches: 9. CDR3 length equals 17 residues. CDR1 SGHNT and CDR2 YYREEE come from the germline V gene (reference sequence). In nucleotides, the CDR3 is TGTGCCAGCAGCTTCCCCCGACAGGGCACCGGGGCCAACGTCCTGACTTTC. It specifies CASSFPRQGTGANVLTF.

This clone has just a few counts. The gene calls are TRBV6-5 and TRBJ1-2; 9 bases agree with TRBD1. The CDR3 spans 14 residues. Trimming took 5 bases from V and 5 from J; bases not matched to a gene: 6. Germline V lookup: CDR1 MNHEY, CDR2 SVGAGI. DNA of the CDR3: TGTGCCAGCAGTGTGACAGGGGGGGCTTATGGCTACACCTTC. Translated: CASSVTGGAYGYTF.

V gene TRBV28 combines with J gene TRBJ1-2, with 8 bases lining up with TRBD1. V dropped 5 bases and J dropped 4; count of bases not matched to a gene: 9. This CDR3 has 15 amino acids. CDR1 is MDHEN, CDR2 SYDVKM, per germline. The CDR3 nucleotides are TGTGCCAGCAGTCCTTTCCCTGACAGGGGCTATGGCTACACCTTC. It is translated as CASSPFPDRGYGYTF.

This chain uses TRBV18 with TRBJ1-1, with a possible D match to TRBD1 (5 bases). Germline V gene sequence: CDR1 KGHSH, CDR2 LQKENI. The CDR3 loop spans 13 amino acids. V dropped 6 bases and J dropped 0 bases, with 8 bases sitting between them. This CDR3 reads CASSPGLNTEAFF. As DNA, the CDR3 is TGTGCCAGCTCTCCAGGGCTGAACACTGAAGCTTTCTTT. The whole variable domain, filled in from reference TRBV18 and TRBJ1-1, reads NAGVMQNPRHLVRRRGQEARLRCSPMKGHSHVYWYRQLPEEGLKFMVYLQKENIIDESGMPKERFSAEFPKEGPSILRIQQVVRGDSAAYFCASSPGLNTEAFFGQGTRLTVV.

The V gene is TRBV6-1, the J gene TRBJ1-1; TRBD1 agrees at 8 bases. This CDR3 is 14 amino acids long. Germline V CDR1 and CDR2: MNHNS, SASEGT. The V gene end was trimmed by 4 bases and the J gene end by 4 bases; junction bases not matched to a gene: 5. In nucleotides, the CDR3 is TGTGCCAGCAGTGGACAGGGGCGCGGCACTGAAGCTTTCTTT. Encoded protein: CASSGQGRGTEAFF.

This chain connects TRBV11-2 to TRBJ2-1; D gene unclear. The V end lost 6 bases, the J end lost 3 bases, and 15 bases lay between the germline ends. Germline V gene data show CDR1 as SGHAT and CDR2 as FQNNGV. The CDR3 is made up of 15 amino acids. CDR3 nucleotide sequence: TGTGCCAGCAGAACTCTCACGCAGGACTACAATGAGCAGTTCTTC. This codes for CASRTLTQDYNEQFF.

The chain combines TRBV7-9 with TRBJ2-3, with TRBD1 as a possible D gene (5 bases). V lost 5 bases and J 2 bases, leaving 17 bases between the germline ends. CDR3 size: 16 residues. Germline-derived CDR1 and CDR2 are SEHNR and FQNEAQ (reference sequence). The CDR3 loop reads CASSDTWGANTDTQYF. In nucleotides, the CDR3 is TGTGCCAGCAGCGACACCTGGGGCGCCAACACAGATACGCAGTATTTT.

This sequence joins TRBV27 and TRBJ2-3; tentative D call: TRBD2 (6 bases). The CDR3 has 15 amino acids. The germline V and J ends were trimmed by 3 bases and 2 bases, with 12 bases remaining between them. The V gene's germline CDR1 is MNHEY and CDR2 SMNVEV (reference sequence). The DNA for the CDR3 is TGTGCCAGCAGTTTTCTTCGCGGGAACACAGATACGCAGTATTTT. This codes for CASSFLRGNTDTQYF.

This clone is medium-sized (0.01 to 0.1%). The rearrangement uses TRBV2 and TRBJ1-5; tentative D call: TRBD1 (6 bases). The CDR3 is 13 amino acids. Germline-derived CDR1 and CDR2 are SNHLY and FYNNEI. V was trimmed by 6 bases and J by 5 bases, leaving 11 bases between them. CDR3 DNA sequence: TGTGCCAGCAGCACGGACAGACATCAGCCCCAGCATTTT. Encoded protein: CASSTDRHQPQHF.

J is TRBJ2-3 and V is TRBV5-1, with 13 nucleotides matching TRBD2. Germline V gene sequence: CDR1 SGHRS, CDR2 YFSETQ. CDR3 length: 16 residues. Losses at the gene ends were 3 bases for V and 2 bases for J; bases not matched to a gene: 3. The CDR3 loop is CASSSGLAGDTDTQYF. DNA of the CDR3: TGCGCCAGCAGCTCAGGACTAGCGGGAGACACAGATACGCAGTATTTT.

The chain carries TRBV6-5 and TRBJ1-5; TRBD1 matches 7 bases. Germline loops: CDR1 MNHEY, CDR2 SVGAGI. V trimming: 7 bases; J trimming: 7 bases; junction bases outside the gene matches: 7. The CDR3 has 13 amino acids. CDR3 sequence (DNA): TGTGCCAGCAAGGGGACACAGGGGCAGCCCCAGCATTTT. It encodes CASKGTQGQPQHF.